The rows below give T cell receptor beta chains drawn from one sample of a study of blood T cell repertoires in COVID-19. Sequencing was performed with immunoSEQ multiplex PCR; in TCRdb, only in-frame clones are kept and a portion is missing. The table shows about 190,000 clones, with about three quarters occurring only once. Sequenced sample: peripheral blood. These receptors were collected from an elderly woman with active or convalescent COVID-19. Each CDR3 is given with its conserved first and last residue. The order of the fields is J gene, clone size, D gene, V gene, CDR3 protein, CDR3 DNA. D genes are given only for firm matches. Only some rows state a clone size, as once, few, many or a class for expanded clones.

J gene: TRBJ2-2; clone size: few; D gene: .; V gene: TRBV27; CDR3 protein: CASSLVQAITGELFF; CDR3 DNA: TGTGCCAGCAGTTTGGTACAGGCCATCACCGGGGAGCTGTTTTTT
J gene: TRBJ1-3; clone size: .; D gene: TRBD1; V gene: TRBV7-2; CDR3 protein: CASSPTGSSGNTIYF; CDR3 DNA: TGTGCCAGCAGCCCGACAGGGAGCTCTGGAAACACCATATATTTT
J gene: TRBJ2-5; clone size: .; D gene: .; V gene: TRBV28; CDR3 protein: CASSPGTHSPYF; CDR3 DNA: TGTGCCAGCAGTCCCGGGACACATTCGCCGTACTTC
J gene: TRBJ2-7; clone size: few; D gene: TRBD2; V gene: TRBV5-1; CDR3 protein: CASSFSGSTYEQYF; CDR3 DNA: TGCGCCAGCAGCTTTAGCGGGTCCACCTACGAGCAGTACTTC
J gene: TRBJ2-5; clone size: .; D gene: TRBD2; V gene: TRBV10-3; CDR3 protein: CAIRGGLVGESQYF; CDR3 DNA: TGTGCCATCAGGGGGGGACTAGTCGGTGAGAGCCAGTACTTC
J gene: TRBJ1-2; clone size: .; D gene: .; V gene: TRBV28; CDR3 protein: CASSPGTPGYGYTF; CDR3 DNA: TGTGCCAGCAGTCCAGGAACACCTGGCTATGGCTACACCTTC
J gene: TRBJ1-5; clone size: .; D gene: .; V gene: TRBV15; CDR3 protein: CATSSGGSDQPQHF; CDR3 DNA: TGTGCCACCAGCAGCGGGGGTAGCGATCAGCCCCAGCATTTT
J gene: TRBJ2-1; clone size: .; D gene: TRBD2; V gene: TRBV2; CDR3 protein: CASSEGAGGVVDEQFF; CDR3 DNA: TGTGCCAGCAGTGAAGGTGCGGGGGGTGTTGTAGATGAGCAGTTCTTC
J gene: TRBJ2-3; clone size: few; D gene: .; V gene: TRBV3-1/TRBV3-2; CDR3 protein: CASSLRGQDTQYF; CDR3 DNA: TGTGCCAGCAGCCTGCGGGGGCAGGATACGCAGTATTTT
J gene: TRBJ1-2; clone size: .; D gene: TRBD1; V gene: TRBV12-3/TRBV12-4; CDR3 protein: CASSSQGVLGYTF; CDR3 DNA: TGTGCCAGCAGTTCCCAGGGGGTTCTAGGCTACACCTTC
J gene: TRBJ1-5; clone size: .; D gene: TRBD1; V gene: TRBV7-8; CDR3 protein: CASSDPGQGNQPQHF; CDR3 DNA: TGTGCCAGCAGCGATCCGGGACAGGGCAATCAGCCCCAGCATTTT
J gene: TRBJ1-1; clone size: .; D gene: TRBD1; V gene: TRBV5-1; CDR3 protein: CASSFDRGGAEAFF; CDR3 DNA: TGCGCCAGCAGCTTCGACAGGGGGGGTGCTGAAGCTTTCTTT
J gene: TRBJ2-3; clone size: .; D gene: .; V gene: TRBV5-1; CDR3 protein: CASSLSGNLDADTQYF; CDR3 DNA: TGCGCCAGCAGCTTGTCGGGTAATCTAGACGCAGATACGCAGTATTTT
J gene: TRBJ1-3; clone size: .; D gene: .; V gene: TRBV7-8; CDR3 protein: CASSFGQPRNGNTIYF; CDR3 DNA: TGTGCCAGCAGCTTCGGACAGCCTAGAAATGGAAACACCATATATTTT
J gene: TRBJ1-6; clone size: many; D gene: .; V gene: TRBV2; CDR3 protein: CASSDRVNSPLHF; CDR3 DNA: TGTGCCAGCAGTGACAGGGTTAATTCACCCCTCCACTTT